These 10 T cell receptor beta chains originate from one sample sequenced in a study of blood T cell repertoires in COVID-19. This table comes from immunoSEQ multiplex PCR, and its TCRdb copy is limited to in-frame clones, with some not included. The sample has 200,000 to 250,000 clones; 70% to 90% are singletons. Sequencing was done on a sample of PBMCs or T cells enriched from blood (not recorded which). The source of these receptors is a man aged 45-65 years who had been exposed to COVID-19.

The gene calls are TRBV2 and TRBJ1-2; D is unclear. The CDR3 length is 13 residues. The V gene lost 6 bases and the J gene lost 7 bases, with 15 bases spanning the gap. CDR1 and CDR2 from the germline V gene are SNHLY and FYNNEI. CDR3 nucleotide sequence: TGTGCCAGCAGCCTAACAGATTCTGGTGGCTACACCTTC. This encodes CASSLTDSGGYTF. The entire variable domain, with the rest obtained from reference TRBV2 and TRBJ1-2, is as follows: EPEVTQTPSHQVTQMGQEVILRCVPISNHLYFYWYRQILGQKVEFLVSFYNNEISEKSEIFDDQFSVERPDGSNFTLKIRSTKLEDSAMYFCASSLTDSGGYTFGSGTRLTVV.

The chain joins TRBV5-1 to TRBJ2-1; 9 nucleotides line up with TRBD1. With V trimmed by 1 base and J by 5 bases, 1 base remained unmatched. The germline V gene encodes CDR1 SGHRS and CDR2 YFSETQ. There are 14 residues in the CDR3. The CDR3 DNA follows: TGCGCCAGCAGCTTGTGGGACAGGGACAATGAGCAGTTCTTC. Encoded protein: CASSLWDRDNEQFF.

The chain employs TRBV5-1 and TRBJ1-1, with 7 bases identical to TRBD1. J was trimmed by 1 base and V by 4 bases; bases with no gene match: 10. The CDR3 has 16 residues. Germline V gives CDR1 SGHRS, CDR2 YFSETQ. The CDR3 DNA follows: TGCGCCAGCAGCCCCCTCGGGACAGCGTCGAACACTGAAGCTTTCTTT. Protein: CASSPLGTASNTEAFF.

CDR3 DNA sequence: TGTGCCAGCAGCTTGATAGGAGCGAACACTGAAGCTTTCTTT. Encoded protein: CASSLIGANTEAFF. V is TRBV5-6 and J is TRBJ1-1, with no clear D. The CDR3 extends over 14 amino acids. V lost 1 base, J lost 1 base, and 8 bases lay in between. The germline V gene encodes CDR1 SGHDT and CDR2 YYEEEE.

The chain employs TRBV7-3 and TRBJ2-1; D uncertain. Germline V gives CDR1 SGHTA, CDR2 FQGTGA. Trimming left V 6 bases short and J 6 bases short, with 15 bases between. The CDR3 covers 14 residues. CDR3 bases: TGTGCCAGCAGTCCCTCCCGAGCCGTCAATGAGCAGTTCTTC. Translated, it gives CASSPSRAVNEQFF.

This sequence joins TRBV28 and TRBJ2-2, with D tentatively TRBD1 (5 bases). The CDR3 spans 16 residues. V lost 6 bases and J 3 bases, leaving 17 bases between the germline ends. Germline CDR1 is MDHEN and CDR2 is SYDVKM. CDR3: CASSLPTASYTGELFF. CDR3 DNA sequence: TGTGCCAGCAGCCTACCGACAGCGAGTTACACCGGGGAGCTGTTTTTT.

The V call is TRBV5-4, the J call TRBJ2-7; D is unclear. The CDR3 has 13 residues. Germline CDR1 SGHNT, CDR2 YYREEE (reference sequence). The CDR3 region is CASSSGRTWMGRV. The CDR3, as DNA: TGTGCCAGCAGCTCAGGTCGCACTTGGATGGGTCGGGTC.

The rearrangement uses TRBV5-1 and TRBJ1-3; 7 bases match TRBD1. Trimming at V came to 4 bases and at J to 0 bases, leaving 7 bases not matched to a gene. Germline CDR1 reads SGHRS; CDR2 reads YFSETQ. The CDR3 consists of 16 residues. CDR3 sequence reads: CASSQRQGHSGNTIYF. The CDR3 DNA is TGCGCCAGCAGCCAGAGACAGGGTCACTCTGGAAACACCATATATTTT. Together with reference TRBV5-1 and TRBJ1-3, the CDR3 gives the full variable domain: KAGVTQTPRYLIKTRGQQVTLSCSPISGHRSVSWYQQTPGQGLQFLFEYFSETQRNKGNFPGRFSGRQFSNSRSEMNVSTLELGDSALYLCASSQRQGHSGNTIYFGEGSWLTVV.

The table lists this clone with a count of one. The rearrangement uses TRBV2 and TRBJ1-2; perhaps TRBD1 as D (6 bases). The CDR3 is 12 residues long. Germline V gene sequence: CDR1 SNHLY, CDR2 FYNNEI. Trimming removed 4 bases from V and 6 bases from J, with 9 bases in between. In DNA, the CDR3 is TGTGCCAGCAGTGGACAGGCCCATGGCTACACCTTC. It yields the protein CASSGQAHGYTF.

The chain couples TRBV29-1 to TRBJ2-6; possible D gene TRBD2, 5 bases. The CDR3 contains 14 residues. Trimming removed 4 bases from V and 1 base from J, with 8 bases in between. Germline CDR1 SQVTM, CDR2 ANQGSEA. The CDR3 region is CSVARDSGANVLTF. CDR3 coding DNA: TGCAGCGTTGCCCGGGATTCTGGGGCCAACGTCCTGACTTTC. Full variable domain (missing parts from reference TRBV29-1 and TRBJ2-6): SAVISQKPSRDICQRGTSLTIQCQVDSQVTMMFWYRQQPGQSLTLIATANQGSEATYESGFVIDKFPISRPNLTFSTLTVSNMSPEDSSIYLCSVARDSGANVLTFGAGSRLTVL.